These 15 T cell receptor beta chains were all obtained from the same sample, sequenced in a study of early stage breast cancer tumors. The protocol was immunoSEQ multiplex PCR, while the TCRdb copy is restricted to in-frame clones and leaves out a portion. The table lists nearly 25,000 clones, roughly 64% of them singletons. Sequencing was carried out using breast tumor tissue. These receptors were collected from a person in their sixties or seventies with breast cancer.

The chain uses TRBV7-6 and TRBJ2-1, with 10 bases matching TRBD2. V gave up 1 base and J gave up 0 bases; unmatched junction bases: 3. In germline, CDR1 is SGHVS, CDR2 FNYEAQ. There are 17 residues in the CDR3. The CDR3 here is CASSLGSSGSSYNEQFF. The DNA of the CDR3 is TGTGCCAGCAGCTTAGGGTCTAGCGGGAGCTCCTACAATGAGCAGTTCTTC.

This chain joins TRBV30 and TRBJ2-3; no definite D call. Germline loops: CDR1 GTSNPN, CDR2 SVGIG (reference sequence). This CDR3 is built from 11 residues. V was pared by 3 bases and J by 4 bases, with 5 bases between. The CDR3 region has the DNA TGTGCCTGGAGCCTAGCAGATACGCAGTATTTT. Encoded protein: CAWSLADTQYF.

This clone has only one observation. This chain uses TRBV4-3 with TRBJ1-5; 10 bases match TRBD1. Germline values: CDR1 LGHNA, CDR2 YSLEER. The CDR3 is made up of 15 amino acids. V gave up 3 bases and J gave up 3 bases; unmatched junction bases: 2. CDR3 sequence (DNA): TGCGCCAGCAGCCAGGACAGGGGGGCCAATCAGCCCCAGCATTTT. Protein product: CASSQDRGANQPQHF.

This clone was recorded a few times. The V and J genes are TRBV30 and TRBJ2-7, with 8 bases matching TRBD1. This CDR3 spans 15 amino acids. Germline-derived CDR1 and CDR2 are GTSNPN and SVGIG (reference sequence). V was clipped by 3 bases and J by 4 bases; unmatched bases: 11. The CDR3 DNA reads as TGTGCCTGGAGCGGTATGACAGGGGCCTCTTACGAGCAGTACTTC. Its translation: CAWSGMTGASYEQYF.

The chain combines TRBV5-6 with TRBJ2-3; D is possibly TRBD2 (6 bases). The V gene's germline CDR1 is SGHDT and CDR2 YYEEEE. The CDR3 consists of 14 residues. Trimming shortened V by 0 bases and J by 6 bases, and 11 bases separated the two germline ends. This CDR3 reads CASSLGDSADTQYF. In DNA form, the CDR3 reads TGTGCCAGCAGCTTGGGGGACTCTGCCGATACGCAGTATTTT.

The CDR3 sequence is CASSLNGYEQYF. CDR3 in DNA: TGCGCCAGCAGCTTGAACGGCTACGAGCAGTACTTC. The chain uses TRBV5-1 and TRBJ2-7; D is ambiguous. From germline, CDR1 is SGHRS and CDR2 YFSETQ. The CDR3 runs 12 residues. Between the trimmed V and J ends, which lost 1 base and 3 bases, there was a span of 5 bases.

This clone turned up a few times. Here the CDR3 reads CASSPRTGKNIQYF. The CDR3 nucleotides read TGTGCCAGCAGCCCGAGGACAGGGAAAAACATTCAGTACTTC. V and J are TRBV7-9 and TRBJ2-4, with TRBD1 matching over 8 bases. Per germline, CDR1 SEHNR and CDR2 FQNEAQ (reference sequence). This CDR3 is built from 14 residues. The ends lost 5 bases at V and 4 bases at J; junction bases unmatched: 4.

This sequence joins TRBV13 and TRBJ2-1; 9 nucleotides agree with TRBD2. The V segment lost 7 bases and the J segment 9 bases; nucleotides outside the gene matches: 7. The CDR3 loop spans 13 amino acids. The germline V gene has CDR1 PRHDT and CDR2 FYEKMQ (reference sequence). Here the CDR3 reads CASTGTSITEQFF. The DNA for the CDR3 is TGTGCCAGCACCGGGACTAGCATCACTGAGCAGTTCTTC.

The CDR3 loop is CASSASLLAGGSILAKNIQYF. Written as DNA, the CDR3 is TGTGCCAGCTCAGCTTCACTACTAGCGGGAGGCTCGATTCTAGCCAAAAACATTCAGTACTTC. J is TRBJ2-4 and V is TRBV18; 12 positions match TRBD2. CDR1 is KGHSH, CDR2 LQKENI, per germline. V lost 5 bases to trimming and J lost 0 bases; unmatched junction nucleotides: 17. CDR3 length: 21 residues.

This clone has a handful of counts. The V gene is TRBV4-2, the J gene TRBJ2-3; perhaps TRBD2 as D (7 bases). CDR3 length: 16 residues. In germline, CDR1 is LGHNA, CDR2 YNFKEQ. V lost 0 bases and J 7 bases, leaving 17 bases between the germline ends. CDR3 residues: CASSQDRGGGTNTQYF. In DNA, the CDR3 is TGTGCCAGCAGCCAAGATCGAGGCGGGGGCACGAATACGCAGTATTTT.

The rearrangement joins TRBV11-3 to TRBJ2-1; TRBD2 aligns across 8 bases. V shed 0 bases, J shed 4 bases, and the junction held 5 bases outside the gene matches. The CDR3 loop spans 16 amino acids. Germline V gene data show CDR1 as SGHNT and CDR2 as YENEEA. The CDR3 sequence is CASSLEGGRTYNEQFF. The DNA for the CDR3 is TGTGCCAGCAGCTTAGAGGGCGGGAGGACTTACAATGAGCAGTTCTTC.

The chain combines TRBV29-1 with TRBJ2-3; possible D gene TRBD1, 7 bases. CDR1 SQVTM and CDR2 ANQGSEA come from the germline V gene. V dropped 5 bases and J dropped 3 bases, with 15 bases sitting between them. The CDR3 has 14 amino acids. The CDR3 DNA reads as TGCAGCGTTTCCAGGGGGGAGGTGACAGATACGCAGTATTTT. It translates to CSVSRGEVTDTQYF.

The CDR3 coding sequence is TGCGCCAGCAGCTCTCGGACAGGGCTTAATGAAAAACTGTTTTTT. This gives the protein CASSSRTGLNEKLFF. The chain is built from TRBV4-1 and TRBJ1-4; 8 bases line up with TRBD1. V was clipped by 5 bases and J by 4 bases; unmatched bases: 6. The CDR3 runs 15 residues. From germline, CDR1 is MGHRA and CDR2 YSYEKL.

This sequence joins TRBV6-5 and TRBJ2-7; D unclear. Germline assignment: CDR1 MNHEY and CDR2 SVGAGI. V lost 6 bases to trimming and J lost 3 bases, with 6 bases between them. CDR3 size: 11 residues. CDR3 nucleotide sequence: TGTGCCAGCAGATCAGACTACGAGCAGTACTTC. This gives the protein CASRSDYEQYF.

This rearrangement joins TRBV6-5 to TRBJ1-4; 7 positions match TRBD1. This CDR3 contains 14 residues. V shed 8 bases and J 0 bases; nucleotides not matched to a gene: 3. The V gene's germline CDR1 is MNHEY and CDR2 SVGAGI. The CDR3 reads CASRGTATNEKLFF. The CDR3 DNA follows: TGTGCCAGCCGTGGGACAGCAACTAATGAAAAACTGTTTTTT.